This T cell receptor beta chain comes out of a study of cytomegalovirus exposure and HLA in healthy donors (dated by TCRdb to about 2017). About the investigation overall: According to an earlier analysis of several hundred of the donors, roughly 180 million T cells yielded approximately 120 million unique TCR beta sequences and about 300 Gb of sequence data. An early release covering 550 to 700 HLA-typed donors comprised about 310 gigabases of sequencing data and around 86 million unique TCR sequences. Of the 300 to 450 genotyped donors, 75% to 85% were placed in the genetic ancestry cluster associated with self-reported Caucasian donors. The study aimed to test whether signatures of past pathogen exposure could be identified by cataloging public T cell receptors. Using immunosequencing, the study profiled T cell repertoires from roughly 650 subjects and related those repertoires to cytomegalovirus serostatus. In addition to the first cohort of 500 to 850 subjects, a separate validation cohort of about 120 different subjects was used. To predict cytomegalovirus infection status, the study combined high-throughput TCR immunosequencing, statistical association of individual TCRs with disease status, and machine learning. A later analysis re-examined previously published TCR beta repertoires from more than 550 donors and added high-resolution HLA genotyping to investigate patterns of TCR occurrence. The later analysis used no new phenotypic data to find candidate immune exposures, relying instead on TCR beta sequences and their occurrence across donors. To decide whether each TCR beta V gene segment behaved as functional or pseudogenic, an earlier analysis of some 580 of the donors relied on high-throughput TCR beta sequencing. Alongside the repertoire data, information on donor age, sex, ethnicity and CMV serostatus was compiled. A later genetic analysis used genome-wide SNP genotypes for about three fifths of the 666 donors, treating that subset as a discovery cohort. Every repertoire in the discovery cohort had been generated on one and the same sequencing platform. HLA typing included class I and class II loci at four-digit resolution. Typing coverage differed by locus: A, B, C, DRB1 and DQB1 were typed in about 629-640 donors, DQA1 in approximately 520, DPA1 in some 570, and DPB1 in around 440. Several DR-DQ haplotypes were handled as single units for association and clustering because linkage in the cohort was strong. Among about 410 genotyped donors of the cohort, an average of approximately 220,000 unique TCR beta nucleotide sequences was sequenced per donor, of which about 19% were non-productive.

General conclusions and limits of the study: According to a later analysis, most CMV-associated TCR beta chains appeared to be HLA-restricted, and the HLA associations seemed to be driven largely by CMV exposure. A total of 150 to 200 TCR beta chains were listed by the study as associated with cytomegalovirus. A few of the identified cytomegalovirus-associated TCR beta chains were confirmed in vitro to be specific for cytomegalovirus antigens. A later analysis found that HLA-associated TCR beta chains were more clonally expanded and had lower generation probabilities than equally common non-associated chains. In both the original and validation cohorts, the classifier was reported to diagnose cytomegalovirus status with high specificity and sensitivity. In a later analysis, the rate of TCR association differed among HLA loci, with DRB1 alleles having the most associated TCRs and HLA-C alleles having the fewest. A cluster of highly shared sequence variants was judged likely to represent a technical artifact of the sequencing pipeline. At a false discovery rate of 0.05, a later analysis linked 15,000 to 20,000 TCR beta sequences to specific HLA alleles. Only TCR beta chains were sequenced in this cohort, and the absence of alpha or paired-chain data limited detectable features. A further reported finding was that TCR beta sequences accurately predicted the HLA-A and HLA-B alleles for most subjects in the first cohort. Presence/absence analyses assumed roughly uniform sequencing depth across donors, an assumption that may not hold. An association between a missense DCLRE1C variant and V-gene and J-gene trimming of TCR beta chains was found in a later genetic analysis and replicated in an independent cohort. Because HLA typing was unavailable for some donors at each locus, only the typed subset was used in association tests. For the cohort, immune exposure information was limited to CMV serostatus. Across donors, most TCR sequences were observed very rarely, whereas some public TCRs were present in many individuals. Because counts were too low, around 18 rarely observed V segments, including chromosome 9 orphons, were left out of the earlier analysis of some 640 of the donors. According to a later genetic analysis, donors in an Asian-associated ancestry cluster had fewer N-insertions in productive TCRs than the approximately 690-donor mean. The authors suggested that the approach could potentially be generalized to other disease states and immunological phenotypes. When HLA alleles, especially DR and DQ, strongly co-occurred, attributing TCR associations to individual alleles was difficult. In an earlier analysis of roughly 500 of the donors, most TCR beta V segments appeared in productive rearrangements about 87% or about 30% of the time, broadly matching IMGT annotations. Some IMGT-functional V segments, including TRBV6-2 and TRBV6-3, could not be told apart with the 87-base-pair reads, so those segments were excluded. Several of the top co-occurrence clusters appeared to be linked to parvovirus B19, influenza, CMV and Epstein-Barr virus, according to a later analysis. Correlated functional status among segregating V segments might reflect linkage disequilibrium, but an unknown experimental factor could not be ruled out.

The library was prepared using the immunoSEQ multiplex PCR assay. For the multiplex PCR, a mixture combining 60 forward primers for TCR Vbeta segments and 13 reverse primers for TCR Jbeta segments was used. A multiplex PCR assay on genomic DNA amplified the CDR3 region of rearranged TCR beta genes. Amplified TCR beta libraries were sequenced as 87-base-pair reads on the Illumina HiSeq System. Per the authors' processing: A later analysis tallied around 82 million unique TCR beta chains across the 666 repertoires, and about 10 million of those chains were shared by two or more donors. Raw reads were error-corrected and collapsed into unique sequences with a nearest-neighbor algorithm that merged closely related sequences to remove PCR and sequencing errors. V, D and J gene segments were assigned by aligning CDR3 sequences to IMGT reference sequences. For a sequence to be retained, at least a six-nucleotide match to both a V gene segment and a J gene segment was required. Rearrangements were classified as productive when the CDR3 lacked stop codons and remained in frame with V and J, and all other rearrangements were classified as non-productive. CDR3 was defined according to IMGT convention as the region running from the second conserved V-encoded cysteine to the conserved J-encoded phenylalanine. The earlier analysis of about 590 of the donors excluded sequences that lacked an unambiguous match to a single V gene segment. In an earlier analysis of approximately 590 of the donors, a V segment was called functional when productive rearrangements were above 56.7%, and segregating when the standard deviation between donors exceeded 5%. A statistical classification framework was built for diagnosing cytomegalovirus status from the catalog of TCR beta chain sequences. A later analysis assigned V and J genes by comparing TCR nucleotide sequences with IMGT/GENE-DB human TR gene sequences. The TCRdist pipeline was used in a later analysis to assign CDR3 sequences and most-parsimonious VDJ recombination scenarios. A later analysis defined each TCR beta chain by its CDR3 amino acid sequence plus V-gene family, and excluded reads lacking a unique V-gene family. To address suspected cross-contamination and a sequencing artifact, a later analysis removed roughly 640 highly shared, low-generation-probability nucleotide sequences. A later analysis calculated a clonal expansion index for each public chain from normalized within-repertoire ranks of inferred template counts. A later analysis computed generation probabilities with a VDJ recombination model fitted to out-of-frame rearrangements, and checked the results against IGoR. Hypergeometric tests were used in a later analysis to score TCR-TCR, TCR-HLA and TCR-CMV co-occurrence, with a repertoire-size bias correction applied to the TCR pairs. False discovery rates were estimated in a later analysis by permuting HLA or CMV assignments 20 times. In a later analysis, co-occurring TCRs were grouped using DBSCAN, and TCRdist sequence similarity was added for clustering within HLA-allele-positive subsets. Co-occurrence clustering excluded repertoires with fewer than 30,000 or more than 120,000 public chains, plus five with anomalous nucleotide sharing. The clones in this table, taken by TCRdb from immuneACCESS, are in-frame only. Not every clone is retained; where verified, under half of the shortfall comes from an unresolved V gene, and the cause of the rest is unknown. From that table come the V and J calls and clone size; the DNA was used to work out D and trimming. The sample profile shows 62,000 or so clones; more than 70% of them were found once. The top ten clonotypes cover less than 1.5% of the sample.

V drops 2 bases and J drops 10 bases, leaving 8 bases in between. The germline V gene encodes CDR1 MNHNY and CDR2 SVGAGI (reference sequence). The CDR3 runs 11 residues from the cysteine to the phenylalanine. The DNA shown is the 33-base CDR3, in frame from base 1. The cohort was made up of 666 healthy bone marrow donors. At the time of sampling, every cohort member was nominally healthy, though immune exposures that went unrecorded were likely present. The donor tested CMV seronegative and was one of the 352 seronegative cohort members. A peripheral blood sample was provided by each donor, and peripheral blood mononuclear cells were used for TCR beta sequencing. Genomic DNA was extracted from the blood cell samples with the Qiagen DNeasy Blood Extraction Kit. On this clone: The antigen it recognizes is unknown. The record has no base qualities; no much larger clone is one base away.

Recombination connected TRBV6-6 to TRBJ1-1; tentative D gene TRBD1, with 6 bases matching. This TCR was recovered from a young man in good health and CMV-seronegative. The specimen was PBMCs. DNA sequence: TGTGCCAGCAGTTACGACAGGACAGCTTTCTTT. Protein translation: CASSYDRTAFF.